This T cell receptor (beta chain) emerged from a study of T cell changes during pregnancy in multiple sclerosis. Repertoires were generated with immunoSEQ multiplex PCR, while TCRdb's copy carries only in-frame clones and drops some. The sample shows about 73,000 clones, under 90% of them seen only once. The TCR was taken from a female donor in good health, enrolled as a control in a pregnancy study. The specimen comprised peripheral blood, sampled after pregnancy.

The CDR3 DNA is TGTGCCAGCAGCCCGGCGGGCGGGGGATACGAGCAGTACTTC. This codes for CASSPAGGGYEQYF. J is TRBJ2-7 and V is TRBV4-2; TRBD2 aligns across 7 bases. Per germline, CDR1 LGHNA and CDR2 YNFKEQ. The CDR3 runs 14 residues. J gave up 4 bases and V 4 bases, and 7 bases lay outside the gene matches.